Reported below is one T cell receptor (beta chain). This record belongs to a study of neoadjuvant anti-PD-1 for oral cavity cancer. Germline-derived CDR1 and CDR2 are SGHNT and YYREEE (reference sequence). The CDR3 spans 15 residues. Unmatched junction bases numbered 13, after V lost 6 bases and J lost 6 bases. The repertoire was sequenced with immunoSEQ multiplex PCR; TCRdb's copy has only in-frame clones and lacks some. The sample lists around 32,000 clones, around four fifths seen once, with 3.4% in the top ten. Stated time point: after neoadjuvant nivolumab, at surgical resection. The TCR was taken from a person between 40 and 80 years old with oral cavity squamous cell carcinoma. The rearrangement joins TRBV5-4 to TRBJ2-3, with 7 bases matching TRBD1. The input for sequencing was PBMCs, taken after nivolumab (anti-PD-1) treatment. As DNA, the CDR3 is TGTGCCAGCACCTTAGATGAAGGGGGCGGCGATACGCAGTATTTT. Translated: CASTLDEGGGDTQYF.